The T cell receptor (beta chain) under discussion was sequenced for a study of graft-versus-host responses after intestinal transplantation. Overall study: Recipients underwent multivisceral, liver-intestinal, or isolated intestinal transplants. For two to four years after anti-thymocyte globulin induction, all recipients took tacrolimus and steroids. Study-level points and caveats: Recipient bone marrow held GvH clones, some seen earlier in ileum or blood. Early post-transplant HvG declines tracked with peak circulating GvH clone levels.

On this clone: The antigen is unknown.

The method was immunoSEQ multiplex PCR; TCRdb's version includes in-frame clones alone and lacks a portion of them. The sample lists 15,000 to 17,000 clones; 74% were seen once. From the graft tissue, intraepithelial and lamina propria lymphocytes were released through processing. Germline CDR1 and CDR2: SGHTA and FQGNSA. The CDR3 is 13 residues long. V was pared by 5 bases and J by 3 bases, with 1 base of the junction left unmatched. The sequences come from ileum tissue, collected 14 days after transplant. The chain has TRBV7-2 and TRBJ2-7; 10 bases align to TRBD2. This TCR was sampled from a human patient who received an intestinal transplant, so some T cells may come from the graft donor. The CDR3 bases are TGTGCCAGCAGCCGGACTAGCGGCTACGAGCAGTACTTC. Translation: CASSRTSGYEQYF.